A single sample is the source of the 9 T cell receptor beta chains below, sequenced in a study of T cell responses to AZD1222 COVID-19 vaccine. The assay was immunoSEQ multiplex PCR, and TCRdb's table has in-frame clones only and misses some. Found here are 130,000 to 150,000 clones, 90% of them singletons; the top ten hold more than 3%. Sequenced here: peripheral blood, sampled on day 0 of AZD1222 vaccination. All receptors come from an adult in good health.

The rearrangement uses TRBV7-9 and TRBJ2-3; D may be TRBD2 (6 bases). Germline V CDR1 and CDR2: SEHNR, FQNEAQ (reference sequence). V gave up 5 bases and J gave up 2 bases, with 11 bases separating them. The CDR3 is made up of 14 amino acids. The CDR3 coding sequence is TGTGCCAGCAGCCCGGGACTCGACACAGATACGCAGTATTTT. Amino acids: CASSPGLDTDTQYF.

The chain uses TRBV19 and TRBJ1-5; D remains unclear. CDR1 and CDR2 (germline): LNHDA, SQIVND (reference sequence). The CDR3 covers 14 residues. V was cut by 3 bases and J by 6 bases, with 12 bases left in between. The CDR3 sequence: CASSIAGAGQPQHF. CDR3 bases: TGTGCCAGTAGTATCGCCGGCGCTGGTCAGCCCCAGCATTTT.

Here the CDR3 DNA reads TGTGCCAGCAGCCAAGGGACTAGCGGGAGTTTTGAGCAGTTCTTC. Its protein product is CASSQGTSGSFEQFF. The V call is TRBV14, the J call TRBJ2-1, with TRBD2 identical over 13 bases. V trimming: 1 base; J trimming: 9 bases; junction bases outside the gene matches: 3. The CDR3 is made up of 15 amino acids. Per germline, CDR1 SGHDN and CDR2 FVKESK. Full variable domain (remainder filled in from reference TRBV14 and TRBJ2-1): EAGVTQFPSHSVIEKGQTVTLRCDPISGHDNLYWYRRVMGKEIKFLLHFVKESKQDESGMPNNRFLAERTGGTYSTLKVQPAELEDSGVYFCASSQGTSGSFEQFFGPGTRLTVL.

The CDR3 loop reads CASKGLAGGEQYF. The DNA of the CDR3 is TGTGCCAGCAAGGGACTAGCGGGAGGCGAGCAGTACTTC. This rearrangement joins TRBV7-9 to TRBJ2-7; TRBD2 aligns across 15 bases. Germline-derived CDR1 and CDR2 are SEHNR and FQNEAQ (reference sequence). Trimming at V came to 7 bases and at J to 6 bases, leaving 1 base not matched to a gene. The CDR3 sequence is 13 residues long.

V is TRBV4-1 and J is TRBJ2-4; no clear D. In germline, CDR1 is MGHRA, CDR2 YSYEKL. The CDR3 spans 14 residues. Trimming shortened V by 0 bases and J by 4 bases, and 7 bases separated the two germline ends. CDR3 in amino acids: CASSQDYDKNIQYF. CDR3 in DNA: TGCGCCAGCAGCCAAGATTATGATAAAAACATTCAGTACTTC.

This clone was seen just once. The chain links TRBV9 to TRBJ1-2; 7 bases match TRBD1. V gave up 4 bases and J gave up 2 bases; unmatched junction bases: 5. The CDR3 loop spans 14 amino acids. Germline CDR1 and CDR2: SGDLS and YYNGEE. The CDR3 bases are TGTGCCAGCAGCCTGGCGGGACAGAACTATGGCTACACCTTC. Translated, it gives CASSLAGQNYGYTF.

The CDR3 nucleotides read TGTGCCAGCAGTTGGCCCTCCAAATCCTATGGCTACACCTTC. It specifies CASSWPSKSYGYTF. The rearrangement joins TRBV6-2 or TRBV6-3 to TRBJ1-2; unclear D gene. The CDR3 sequence is 14 residues long. Germline CDR1 reads MNHEY; CDR2 reads SVGEGT. V was pared by 4 bases and J by 4 bases, with 13 bases between.

V and J are TRBV7-8 and TRBJ1-1, with TRBD1 matching over 9 bases. Germline V gene sequence: CDR1 SGHVS, CDR2 FQNEAQ. The trim removed 5 bases at V and 4 bases at J, leaving 8 bases unmatched. The CDR3 has 15 residues. Here the CDR3 DNA reads TGTGCCAGCAGCCCCCGGGACAGGGCTATCACTGAAGCTTTCTTT. This sequence encodes CASSPRDRAITEAFF.

The chain combines TRBV6-5 with TRBJ1-2, with D perhaps TRBD1 (6 bases). Germline V lookup: CDR1 MNHEY, CDR2 SVGAGI. CDR3 length: 13 residues. The ends were cut back, 4 bases at V and 3 bases at J, with 9 bases in the middle. CDR3 sequence (DNA): TGTGCCAGCAGTTTCCGACAGGACTATGGCTACACCTTC. Translation: CASSFRQDYGYTF.